This is a list of T cell receptor beta chains from one sample in a study of blood T cell repertoires in COVID-19. Sequenced by immunoSEQ multiplex PCR; TCRdb stores in-frame clones only, minus some. The sample contains about 50,000 clones, roughly 90% of which appear only once. Sequences were obtained from peripheral blood. The receptors shown here come from a human donor in a cohort sampled during active COVID-19. CDR3s leave out the opening cysteine and the closing phenylalanine or tryptophan.

v_call,cdr3_aa
TRBV19,ASSMGLAGAPYEQY
TRBV19,ASKSAGAGETQY
TRBV3-1/TRBV3-2,ASSQDPGNYGYT
TRBV7-9,ASSLLRELDYGYT
TRBV4-1,ASSNTGGHSYNEQF
TRBV19,ATRDTPDRSNGYT
TRBV29-1,SVRQGETEAF
TRBV3-1/TRBV3-2,ASSQDLTGLTYGYT
TRBV28,ASSLPGGHNEQF
TRBV7-3,ASSLLGGGTADTQY
TRBV2,ASSEARQENYGYT
TRBV5-1,ASRTTGSFNSPLH
TRBV11-2,ASSLGWRLAGAAYNEQF
TRBV6-5,ASSYQDSFNTEAF
TRBV28,ASRQGGAGNTIY
TRBV6-2/TRBV6-3,ASSYISPRLPFYNEQF
TRBV25-1,ASSDGLYGYT
TRBV19,ASSITAGGQHEQF
TRBV5-4,ASSLTANYGYT
TRBV10-3,AISEGQGNYGYT
TRBV19,ASSGGPRDRGSLFIETQY
TRBV7-9,ASSSRQGAGADTQY
TRBV6-5,ASNRGHEQY
TRBV29-1,SAADTGTNTEAF
TRBV5-4,ASSGRGGYYGYT
TRBV7-8,ASSLASGTRGVEQY
TRBV10-3,AGGTSGYEQY
TRBV6-5,ASSFLAGAGNQPQH